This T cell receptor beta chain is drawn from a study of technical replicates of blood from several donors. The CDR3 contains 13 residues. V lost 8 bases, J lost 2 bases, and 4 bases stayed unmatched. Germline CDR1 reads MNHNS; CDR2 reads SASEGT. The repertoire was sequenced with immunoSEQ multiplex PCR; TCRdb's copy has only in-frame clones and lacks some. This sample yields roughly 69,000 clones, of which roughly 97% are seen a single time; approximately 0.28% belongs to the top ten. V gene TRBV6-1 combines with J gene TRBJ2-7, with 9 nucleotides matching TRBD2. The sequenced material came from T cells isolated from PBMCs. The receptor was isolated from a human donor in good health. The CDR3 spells CASALAGAYEQYF. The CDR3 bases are TGTGCCAGCGCACTAGCGGGCGCCTACGAGCAGTACTTC.